What follows are 17 T cell receptor beta chains derived from one specimen sequenced in a study of blood T cell repertoires in COVID-19. Repertoires were generated with immunoSEQ multiplex PCR, while TCRdb's copy carries only in-frame clones and drops some. The data contain over 200,000 clones, about 91% of them singletons. Sequences were obtained from peripheral blood. These receptors originate from a person aged 18-29 years with COVID-19, enrolled during active disease.

The gene calls are TRBV13 and TRBJ1-4, with 11 nucleotides matching TRBD1. CDR3 size: 15 residues. Trimming cost V 5 bases and J 7 bases; bases outside gene matches: 6. The germline CDR1 and CDR2 sequences are PRHDT and FYEKMQ (reference sequence). DNA of the CDR3: TGTGCCAGCAGCGGCCGGGACAGGGGGAGTGAAAAACTGTTTTTT. This translates into CASSGRDRGSEKLFF.

This sequence joins TRBV4-2 and TRBJ2-7; TRBD1 matches 7 bases. The CDR3 is 15 residues long. CDR1 and CDR2 from the germline V gene are LGHNA and YNFKEQ. With V trimmed by 0 bases and J by 2 bases, 4 bases remained unmatched. This CDR3 is CASSQDWDSPYEQYF. In DNA form, the CDR3 reads TGTGCCAGCAGCCAAGATTGGGACAGCCCCTACGAGCAGTACTTC.

The chain has TRBV7-9 and TRBJ2-5; D is perhaps TRBD1 (7 bases). V lost 6 bases to trimming and J lost 5 bases, with 10 bases between them. The CDR3 runs 12 residues. CDR1 SEHNR and CDR2 FQNEAQ come from the germline V gene (reference sequence). CDR3 coding DNA: TGTGCCAGCAGGGCAGGGGGGGAGACCCAGTACTTC. Translating gives CASRAGGETQYF.

This chain uses TRBV5-1 with TRBJ2-1; tentative D call: TRBD2 (5 bases). In germline, CDR1 is SGHRS, CDR2 YFSETQ. Trimming pared 0 bases from V and 1 base from J, leaving 11 bases between. This CDR3 is 16 amino acids long. CDR3 DNA: TGCGCCAGCAGCTTGGCAAGCGGAACTTCCTACAATGAGCAGTTCTTC. Translation: CASSLASGTSYNEQFF.

The chain joins TRBV19 to TRBJ1-2; D gene unclear. The CDR3 contains 13 residues. Between the trimmed V and J ends, which lost 1 base and 8 bases, there was a span of 11 bases. CDR1 is LNHDA and CDR2 is SQIVND in the germline V gene (reference sequence). CDR3 in DNA: TGTGCCAGTAGTATAGGCATCAACGGGGGCTACACCTTC. Its protein is CASSIGINGGYTF.

This clone was seen a single time. The chain uses TRBV5-1 and TRBJ2-3; the D gene is possibly TRBD2 (6 bases). Germline V CDR1 and CDR2: SGHRS, YFSETQ. V was clipped by 0 bases and J by 0 bases, with 14 bases between them. The CDR3 runs to 17 residues. The CDR3 protein is CASSLGISGHSTDTQYF. The CDR3 region has the DNA TGCGCCAGCAGCTTGGGGATTAGCGGTCATAGCACAGATACGCAGTATTTT.

In nucleotides, the CDR3 is TGTGCCAGCAGTTACTCGGGGGGGGGAAAGATCGGGGAGCTGTTTTTT. It specifies CASSYSGGGKIGELFF. This chain links TRBV6-5 with TRBJ2-2; TRBD2 agrees at 7 bases. The trim removed 0 bases at V and 7 bases at J, leaving 8 bases unmatched. Looked up from germline, CDR1 is MNHEY and CDR2 is SVGAGI. The length of the CDR3 is 16 residues.

The chain is built from TRBV7-9 and TRBJ2-1; 7 bases are shared with TRBD2. The CDR3 sequence is 15 residues long. The V and J ends lost 1 base and 6 bases, in that order; junction bases with no gene match: 6. Germline V gives CDR1 SEHNR, CDR2 FQNEAQ (reference sequence). In DNA form, the CDR3 reads TGTGCCAGCAGCTTAGTCTATCGGACTAGCAATGAGCAGTTCTTC. It is translated as CASSLVYRTSNEQFF.

This chain links TRBV15 with TRBJ1-6; no definite D call. The V end was cut by 0 bases, the J end by 5 bases, with 14 bases between. This CDR3 is 17 amino acids long. CDR1 LNHNV and CDR2 YYDKDF come from the germline V gene (reference sequence). The CDR3 sequence is CATSRDPEAANNSPLHF. The CDR3 nucleotides read TGTGCCACCAGCAGAGACCCCGAGGCGGCTAATAATTCACCCCTCCACTTT.

This rearrangement joins TRBV15 to TRBJ1-4; a possible D gene is TRBD1 (5 bases). V dropped 3 bases and J dropped 13 bases, with 18 bases sitting between them. From germline, CDR1 is LNHNV and CDR2 YYDKDF (reference sequence). The CDR3 has 14 residues. The CDR3 DNA sequence: TGTGCCACCAGCAGCGATCCGGGACTGTCAAGACTGTTTTTT. This sequence encodes CATSSDPGLSRLFF.

V gene TRBV6-1 combines with J gene TRBJ2-3; D might be TRBD2 (5 bases). Trimming removed 3 bases at V and 0 bases at J, with 10 bases between. This CDR3 has 15 amino acids. CDR1 and CDR2 from the germline V gene are MNHNS and SASEGT. CDR3: CASSEWRTSTDTQYF. DNA of the CDR3: TGTGCCAGCAGTGAGTGGCGGACTAGCACAGATACGCAGTATTTT.

Remarks on this clone: The sample holds other DNA sequences that translate to the same CDR3. The chain employs TRBV27 and TRBJ2-7; the match to TRBD1 covers 7 bases. J gave up 2 bases and V 3 bases, and 1 base lay outside the gene matches. The CDR3 is 13 amino acids. The germline V gene encodes CDR1 MNHEY and CDR2 SMNVEV (reference sequence). The CDR3 region is CASSLGTAYEQYF. The CDR3 nucleotides are TGTGCCAGCAGTTTGGGGACAGCCTACGAGCAGTACTTC.

This clone was picked up one time. The chain joins TRBV29-1 to TRBJ1-2; D is perhaps TRBD1 (5 bases). CDR1 is SQVTM, CDR2 ANQGSEA, per germline. This CDR3 is built from 14 residues. The V end was cut by 2 bases, the J end by 4 bases, with 14 bases between. CDR3 sequence reads: CSVESGVSFYGYTF. The CDR3 DNA reads as TGCAGCGTTGAATCGGGGGTTAGCTTCTATGGCTACACCTTC.

This clone was detected a few times. The CDR3 DNA is TGTGCCAGCAGCCAAGACAGGATCTCTGGAAACACCATATATTTT. It translates to CASSQDRISGNTIYF. This chain uses TRBV3-1 (or the pseudogene TRBV3-2) with TRBJ1-3, with D unresolved. CDR3 length: 15 amino acids. CDR1 and CDR2 (germline): LGHDT, YNNKEL (reference sequence). Trimming pared 0 bases from V and 0 bases from J, leaving 6 bases between.

The chain recombines TRBV20-1 with TRBJ1-1, with D perhaps matching TRBD1 (6 bases). This CDR3 contains 14 residues. Germline CDR1 and CDR2: DFQATT and SNEGSKA (reference sequence). Trimming left V 3 bases short and J 5 bases short, with 16 bases between. CDR3 in amino acids: CSASLQGKGTEAFF. In DNA form, the CDR3 reads TGCAGTGCTAGTCTACAGGGTAAGGGGACTGAAGCTTTCTTT.

This clone was counted between two and nine times. The chain combines TRBV18 with TRBJ1-1; TRBD1 agrees at 8 bases. CDR1 and CDR2 from the germline V gene are KGHSH and LQKENI. With 3 bases clipped from V and 5 bases from J, the junction kept 2 bases outside the gene matches. The CDR3 consists of 13 residues. CDR3 in amino acids: CASSPRTGTEAFF. The CDR3, as DNA: TGTGCCAGCTCACCGCGGACAGGGACTGAAGCTTTCTTT.

The chain employs TRBV28 and TRBJ1-5; D may be TRBD1 (6 bases). The CDR3 is 16 residues long. Trimming pared 2 bases from V and 0 bases from J, leaving 11 bases between. Germline CDR1 reads MDHEN; CDR2 reads SYDVKM. CDR3 nucleotide sequence: TGTGCCAGCAGTTTACCGGGACATAATAGCAATCAGCCCCAGCATTTT. It specifies CASSLPGHNSNQPQHF.